Listed below are T cell receptor beta chains from one sample, sequenced in a study of PD-1 blockade in classical Hodgkin lymphoma. Produced via immunoSEQ multiplex PCR; TCRdb's table is partial and in-frame only. The sample shows 29,000 or so clones, about 71% of them seen only once. The material was peripheral blood mononuclear cells (PBMCs), obtained before the second cycle of nivolumab. Receptor source: a human donor with classical Hodgkin lymphoma. The conserved cysteine and the conserved F or W are not part of the CDR3 here. The order of the fields is J gene, clone size, D gene, V gene, CDR3 protein. D genes are given only for firm matches. Some rows mark clone size as missing; the rest say once, few, many or name a class of expanded clone.

j_call: TRBJ2-1; clone_size: NA; d_call: TRBD2; v_call: TRBV19; cdr3_aa: ASSPGLAGGPYNEQF
j_call: TRBJ2-7; clone_size: NA; d_call: NA; v_call: TRBV18; cdr3_aa: ASSPEGGSLVYEQY
j_call: TRBJ2-1; clone_size: medium-sized; d_call: NA; v_call: TRBV6-1; cdr3_aa: ASSEFGVNEQF
j_call: TRBJ2-7; clone_size: NA; d_call: TRBD2; v_call: TRBV7-8; cdr3_aa: ASSPGTRSYEQY
j_call: TRBJ2-3; clone_size: NA; d_call: NA; v_call: TRBV4-3; cdr3_aa: ASSQGAYTDTQY
j_call: TRBJ2-3; clone_size: few; d_call: NA; v_call: TRBV4-3; cdr3_aa: ASSPQGYGPYTQY
j_call: TRBJ2-7; clone_size: NA; d_call: TRBD1; v_call: TRBV6-1; cdr3_aa: ASSSTGTGTYEQY
j_call: TRBJ2-7; clone_size: NA; d_call: TRBD2; v_call: TRBV12-5; cdr3_aa: ASGLVLGRGDPYEQY
j_call: TRBJ2-7; clone_size: NA; d_call: NA; v_call: TRBV6-1; cdr3_aa: ASRQGPYEQY
j_call: TRBJ1-6; clone_size: NA; d_call: TRBD1; v_call: TRBV2; cdr3_aa: ASSETGAYNSPLH
j_call: TRBJ1-1; clone_size: NA; d_call: NA; v_call: TRBV7-6; cdr3_aa: ASKKGMNTEAF
j_call: TRBJ2-5; clone_size: NA; d_call: NA; v_call: TRBV6-6; cdr3_aa: ASRVGETQY
j_call: TRBJ2-3; clone_size: NA; d_call: NA; v_call: TRBV28; cdr3_aa: ASSLPWTDTQY
j_call: TRBJ2-2; clone_size: NA; d_call: NA; v_call: TRBV5-1; cdr3_aa: ASSLGQHTGELF
j_call: TRBJ2-3; clone_size: NA; d_call: TRBD1; v_call: TRBV2; cdr3_aa: ASSSDRVIADTQY
j_call: TRBJ1-2; clone_size: NA; d_call: NA; v_call: TRBV19; cdr3_aa: ASSTSTGSYGYT
j_call: TRBJ1-1; clone_size: few; d_call: NA; v_call: TRBV30; cdr3_aa: AWTPGRANTEAF
j_call: TRBJ1-5; clone_size: medium-sized; d_call: NA; v_call: TRBV6-6; cdr3_aa: ASSPRQTYSNQPQH
j_call: TRBJ2-1; clone_size: medium-sized; d_call: NA; v_call: TRBV7-9; cdr3_aa: ASSFEGVGF
j_call: TRBJ1-1; clone_size: NA; d_call: TRBD1; v_call: TRBV9; cdr3_aa: ASSVGAGGNTEAF
j_call: TRBJ2-2; clone_size: few; d_call: NA; v_call: TRBV28; cdr3_aa: ATGRGGGELF
j_call: TRBJ1-2; clone_size: NA; d_call: NA; v_call: TRBV7-2; cdr3_aa: ASSPDAWTYGYT
j_call: TRBJ2-3; clone_size: few; d_call: NA; v_call: TRBV7-3; cdr3_aa: ASSPGSGTQY
j_call: TRBJ2-1; clone_size: few; d_call: TRBD2; v_call: TRBV27; cdr3_aa: ASSSSGGIYEQF
j_call: TRBJ1-2; clone_size: NA; d_call: TRBD1; v_call: TRBV28; cdr3_aa: AVTGGEITYGYT
j_call: TRBJ2-1; clone_size: NA; d_call: NA; v_call: TRBV11-1; cdr3_aa: ASSFSQGEQF
j_call: TRBJ1-4; clone_size: few; d_call: TRBD1; v_call: TRBV29-1; cdr3_aa: SARGPTNEKLF
j_call: TRBJ2-5; clone_size: NA; d_call: NA; v_call: TRBV19; cdr3_aa: ASSPGRQETQY
j_call: TRBJ2-2; clone_size: NA; d_call: NA; v_call: TRBV6-5; cdr3_aa: ASSYSGAYGELF
j_call: TRBJ1-2; clone_size: NA; d_call: NA; v_call: TRBV5-4; cdr3_aa: ASSSERGDYGYT
j_call: TRBJ1-6; clone_size: few; d_call: NA; v_call: TRBV5-1; cdr3_aa: ASSDRSSSYNSPLH
j_call: TRBJ2-7; clone_size: once; d_call: NA; v_call: TRBV9; cdr3_aa: ASSVDGGHTYEQY
j_call: TRBJ2-3; clone_size: NA; d_call: TRBD2; v_call: TRBV5-4; cdr3_aa: ASSPVASGGSDTQY
j_call: TRBJ2-7; clone_size: NA; d_call: TRBD2; v_call: TRBV7-3; cdr3_aa: ASSLGPGGAKY
j_call: TRBJ2-7; clone_size: NA; d_call: TRBD2; v_call: TRBV5-4; cdr3_aa: ASSVRGGSYEQY
j_call: TRBJ2-7; clone_size: NA; d_call: NA; v_call: TRBV6-1; cdr3_aa: ASETEGSIYEQY
j_call: TRBJ2-5; clone_size: NA; d_call: NA; v_call: TRBV6-5; cdr3_aa: ASSYEAEETQY
j_call: TRBJ2-3; clone_size: few; d_call: TRBD2; v_call: TRBV27; cdr3_aa: ASSGLAVTPSTDTQY
j_call: TRBJ2-7; clone_size: NA; d_call: NA; v_call: TRBV7-9; cdr3_aa: ASSSGYALGEQY
j_call: TRBJ2-2; clone_size: NA; d_call: NA; v_call: TRBV7-9; cdr3_aa: ASSPPGFHGELF
j_call: TRBJ2-2; clone_size: NA; d_call: TRBD2; v_call: TRBV4-3; cdr3_aa: ASSQDSGLAGPGELF
j_call: TRBJ2-7; clone_size: few; d_call: TRBD2; v_call: TRBV7-3; cdr3_aa: ASSLQLAGTHEQY
j_call: TRBJ2-7; clone_size: NA; d_call: TRBD1; v_call: TRBV5-4; cdr3_aa: ASSLRIRTGIYEQY
j_call: TRBJ1-2; clone_size: NA; d_call: NA; v_call: TRBV6-5; cdr3_aa: ASSSESGYGYT
j_call: TRBJ2-5; clone_size: NA; d_call: TRBD1; v_call: TRBV10-1; cdr3_aa: ASSDPTGRETQY
j_call: TRBJ1-6; clone_size: few; d_call: NA; v_call: TRBV11-2; cdr3_aa: ASSPISSYNSPLH
j_call: TRBJ1-6; clone_size: NA; d_call: NA; v_call: TRBV30; cdr3_aa: AWSAPESLESSPLH